This T cell receptor (beta chain) is drawn from a study of memory CD4+ T cells and cytomegalovirus serostatus. Study-level background: Of the healthy Belgian adults, roughly ten were CMV seropositive and 20 to 25 seronegative. Study observations and caveats: Suggested: most of the CMV-linked TCR signature lies in CD4+ memory cells.

The data were produced by immunoSEQ multiplex PCR, yet TCRdb's version contains in-frame clones alone and is incomplete. The sample lists around 76,000 clones; under 80% were seen once. The sort gate was single viable CD3+CD4+CD8-CD45RO+ cells for memory CD4+ T cells. Donors' CMV status reflects serum IgG against pp150, pp28, p38, p52. After thawing, CD4+ T cells were positively selected. Germline values: CDR1 SQVTM, CDR2 ANQGSEA. Trimming took off 4 bases at V and 1 base at J, with 10 bases between the two ends. This CDR3 has 13 amino acids. As regards this clone: What it binds is unknown.

The chain joins TRBV29-1 to TRBJ1-1, with D unresolved. The receptor was isolated from an adult in good health and CMV-seropositive. The specimen was memory CD4+ T cells from blood. The CDR3, as DNA: TGCAGCGTTGTCGGGATTTGGAACACTGAAGCTTTCTTT. This codes for CSVVGIWNTEAFF.